The 26 T cell receptor beta chains presented below share a single source sample, sequenced in a study of blood T cell repertoires in COVID-19. Clones were read by immunoSEQ multiplex PCR, and TCRdb kept only the in-frame ones, dropping some. Here the sample spans some 460,000 clones, around 89% being singletons. The material sequenced was peripheral blood. The source is a woman in her twenties or thirties with acute or convalescent COVID-19.

The CDR3: CASSDRVLAKNIQYF. DNA for the CDR3: TGTGCCAGCAGCGACAGGGTTCTAGCCAAAAACATTCAGTACTTC. The J gene is TRBJ2-4, the V gene TRBV13, with TRBD1 identical over 7 bases. Unmatched junction bases numbered 4, after V lost 5 bases and J lost 0 bases. The germline gives CDR1 PRHDT, CDR2 FYEKMQ (reference sequence). This CDR3 spans 15 amino acids. Using reference TRBV13 and TRBJ2-4 for the parts outside the CDR3, the full variable domain is AAGVIQSPRHLIKEKRETATLKCYPIPRHDTVYWYQQGPGQDPQFLISFYEKMQSDKGSIPDRFSAQQFSDYHSELNMSSLELGDSALYFCASSDRVLAKNIQYFGAGTRLSVL.

V gene TRBV20-1 combines with J gene TRBJ1-1; 11 bases map to TRBD1. Germline lookup yields CDR1 DFQATT and CDR2 SNEGSKA (reference sequence). The CDR3 is 15 residues long. The trim removed 3 bases at V and 6 bases at J, leaving 9 bases unmatched. This chain's CDR3 is CSASDRGQGDSEAFF. The CDR3 nucleotides read TGCAGTGCTAGTGACCGGGGACAGGGGGACTCTGAAGCTTTCTTT.

The V call is TRBV7-3, the J call TRBJ2-7, with 8 bases identical to TRBD1. The CDR3 runs to 17 residues. Losses at the gene ends were 5 bases for V and 6 bases for J; bases not matched to a gene: 18. Per the germline V gene, CDR1 is SGHTA and CDR2 is FQGTGA. DNA for the CDR3: TGTGCCAGCAGCCCCAACGCAGGGGGCGCGGGAATTGGCGAGCAGTACTTC. Its protein product is CASSPNAGGAGIGEQYF.

The chain uses TRBV5-5 and TRBJ2-7; 7 bases map to TRBD1. V shed 5 bases and J 2 bases; nucleotides not matched to a gene: 7. This CDR3 is built from 14 residues. The germline V gene has CDR1 SGHKS and CDR2 YYEKEE (reference sequence). CDR3 in DNA: TGTGCCAGCAGGCGTACAGGGGTGGCCTACGAGCAGTACTTC. Its protein product is CASRRTGVAYEQYF.

The chain joins TRBV2 to TRBJ2-7; D is perhaps TRBD1 (6 bases). CDR3 length equals 11 residues. V was cut by 8 bases and J by 6 bases, with 11 bases left in between. CDR1 SNHLY and CDR2 FYNNEI come from the germline V gene. The CDR3 DNA follows: TGTGCCAGCCTAACAGGGCCCGAGCAGTACTTC. It is translated as CASLTGPEQYF.

This chain uses TRBV3-1 (or the pseudogene TRBV3-2) with TRBJ1-6, with 7 bases matching TRBD1. The trim removed 4 bases at V and 7 bases at J, leaving 10 bases unmatched. From germline, CDR1 is LGHDT and CDR2 YNNKEL (reference sequence). The CDR3 length is 16 residues. CDR3 residues: CASSRETGLGNSPLHF. The CDR3 DNA reads as TGTGCCAGCAGCCGAGAGACAGGGCTAGGCAATTCACCCCTCCACTTT.

Written as DNA, the CDR3 is TGCGCCAGCAGCCAAGAGTTCCTAGCGGGGGTCAAGCAGTACTTC. It specifies CASSQEFLAGVKQYF. The chain has TRBV4-1 and TRBJ2-7; 10 positions agree with TRBD2. The junction had 7 bases not matched to a gene; V was cut back by 0 bases and J by 8 bases. The CDR3 runs to 15 residues. Per the germline V gene, CDR1 is MGHRA and CDR2 is YSYEKL.

This chain links TRBV9 with TRBJ1-6; no clear D gene. The CDR3 covers 14 residues. Germline CDR1 reads SGDLS; CDR2 reads YYNGEE. Trimming shortened V by 3 bases and J by 9 bases, and 13 bases separated the two germline ends. CDR3 sequence: CASSATTFSSPLHF. For the CDR3, the DNA is TGTGCCAGCAGCGCGACTACCTTCTCTTCACCCCTCCACTTT.

The chain couples TRBV18 to TRBJ1-4; 7 bases match TRBD1. Germline V gives CDR1 KGHSH, CDR2 LQKENI. The V segment lost 2 bases and the J segment 7 bases; nucleotides outside the gene matches: 10. The CDR3 loop spans 16 amino acids. For the CDR3, the DNA is TGTGCCAGCTCACCAGACGAGACAGGGCTGGTTGAAAAACTGTTTTTT. Protein sequence: CASSPDETGLVEKLFF.

This clone has just a few counts. The chain couples TRBV9 to TRBJ1-5; no firm D call. The germline CDR1 and CDR2 sequences are SGDLS and YYNGEE. The length of the CDR3 is 15 residues. V was trimmed by 0 bases and J by 0 bases, leaving 7 bases between them. The CDR3 DNA reads TGTGCCAGCAGCGTAGGGCAGGATAGCAATCAGCCCCAGCATTTT. Protein: CASSVGQDSNQPQHF.

The genes are TRBV25-1 and TRBJ2-3; weak D call: TRBD2 (5 bases). Deletions cut 3 bases from V and 5 bases from J, with 18 bases between. Germline-derived CDR1 and CDR2 are MGHDK and SYGVNS. The CDR3 sequence is 16 residues long. The CDR3 spells CASSERVGGDLDTQYF. The CDR3 DNA reads TGTGCCAGCAGTGAGAGGGTAGGCGGTGACTTAGATACGCAGTATTTT.

This sequence joins TRBV21-1 and TRBJ2-5; the DNA was not used to check the table's D call, TRBD2. TRBV21-1 is a pseudogene. There are 17 residues in the CDR3. The DNA of the CDR3 is TGTGCCAGCAGCAAAGATCATAGCGGGGGGGAAGAAGAGACCCAGTACTTC. Amino acids: CASSKDHSGGEEETQYF.

The rearrangement links TRBV5-5 to TRBJ2-6, with 9 bases fitting TRBD1. This CDR3 comprises 15 residues. CDR1 is SGHKS, CDR2 YYEKEE, per germline (reference sequence). The V gene end was trimmed by 4 bases and the J gene end by 2 bases; junction bases not matched to a gene: 1. CDR3 region: CASSGQGTGANVLTF. For the CDR3, the DNA is TGTGCCAGCAGCGGACAGGGGACTGGGGCCAACGTCCTGACTTTC.

The V call is TRBV28, the J call TRBJ1-5, with a possible D match to TRBD1 (5 bases). Between the trimmed V and J ends, which lost 5 bases and 1 base, there was a span of 21 bases. Germline values: CDR1 MDHEN, CDR2 SYDVKM. This CDR3 contains 18 residues. The CDR3: CASSLQGFLRISNQPQHF. The DNA of the CDR3 is TGTGCCAGCAGTCTCCAGGGCTTTCTTAGGATAAGCAATCAGCCCCAGCATTTT.

The chain has TRBV9 and TRBJ1-1, with D uncertain. The CDR3 runs 15 residues. Looked up from germline, CDR1 is SGDLS and CDR2 is YYNGEE. Trimming removed 1 base at V and 1 base at J, with 11 bases between. The CDR3 spells CASSVKVGKNTEAFF. CDR3 DNA: TGTGCCAGCAGCGTAAAAGTCGGGAAGAACACTGAAGCTTTCTTT.

In DNA, the CDR3 is TGTGCCAGCAGTGAAGTCCTACCATCACCCCTCCACTTT. Translated, it gives CASSEVLPSPLHF. J is TRBJ1-6 and V is TRBV6-1; D is uncertain. CDR1 and CDR2 (germline): MNHNS, SASEGT. V dropped 1 base and J dropped 10 bases, with 8 bases sitting between them. The CDR3 consists of 13 residues.

CDR3 sequence (DNA): TGTGCCAGCAGTTTAGCGGGCGCGAACACCGGGGAGCTGTTTTTT. Its translation: CASSLAGANTGELFF. The chain couples TRBV6-5 to TRBJ2-2, with 7 nucleotides matching TRBD2. With V trimmed by 4 bases and J by 0 bases, 2 bases remained unmatched. There are 15 residues in the CDR3. The germline gives CDR1 MNHEY, CDR2 SVGAGI.

This clone appeared a few times. The V gene is TRBV14, the J gene TRBJ2-7; D not resolved. Trimming pared 5 bases from V and 1 base from J, leaving 3 bases between. CDR3 length equals 11 residues. Germline V gene data show CDR1 as SGHDN and CDR2 as FVKESK. DNA for the CDR3: TGTGCCAGCAGCTCGTCCTACGAGCAGTACTTC. Protein: CASSSSYEQYF. Full variable domain (outside the CDR3, taken from reference TRBV14 and TRBJ2-7): EAGVTQFPSHSVIEKGQTVTLRCDPISGHDNLYWYRRVMGKEIKFLLHFVKESKQDESGMPNNRFLAERTGGTYSTLKVQPAELEDSGVYFCASSSSYEQYFGPGTRLTVT.

The rearrangement joins TRBV5-1 to TRBJ1-6; D not certain. The CDR3 runs 14 residues. Germline CDR1 is SGHRS and CDR2 is YFSETQ. V gave up 0 bases and J gave up 7 bases, with 8 bases separating them. The chain's CDR3 is CASSLGMGNSPLHF. The CDR3, as DNA: TGCGCCAGCAGCTTGGGTATGGGCAATTCACCCCTCCACTTT. Together with reference TRBV5-1 and TRBJ1-6, the CDR3 gives the full variable domain: KAGVTQTPRYLIKTRGQQVTLSCSPISGHRSVSWYQQTPGQGLQFLFEYFSETQRNKGNFPGRFSGRQFSNSRSEMNVSTLELGDSALYLCASSLGMGNSPLHFGNGTRLTVT.

The chain joins TRBV9 to TRBJ1-1; the match to TRBD1 covers 8 bases. Losses at the gene ends were 4 bases for V and 3 bases for J; bases not matched to a gene: 5. This CDR3 contains 14 residues. The V gene's germline CDR1 is SGDLS and CDR2 YYNGEE. This CDR3 reads CASSPWDRYTEAFF. In DNA form, the CDR3 reads TGTGCCAGCAGCCCGTGGGACAGGTACACTGAAGCTTTCTTT.

The genes are TRBV30 and TRBJ1-2; 9 bases agree with TRBD1. Trimming cost V 2 bases and J 10 bases; bases outside gene matches: 8. The CDR3 runs 13 residues. Germline CDR1 GTSNPN, CDR2 SVGIG (reference sequence). CDR3 region: CAWSSRTGEAYTF. CDR3 in DNA: TGTGCCTGGAGTTCCCGGACAGGGGAGGCCTACACCTTC.

This rearrangement joins TRBV11-2 to TRBJ2-3; D not resolved. V was trimmed by 5 bases and J by 6 bases, leaving 6 bases between them. The V gene's germline CDR1 is SGHAT and CDR2 FQNNGV. CDR3 length: 11 residues. CDR3 region: CASSIRDTQYF. The CDR3 nucleotides are TGTGCCAGCAGCATCAGGGATACGCAGTATTTT.

This chain links TRBV4-1 with TRBJ2-3, with TRBD2 as a possible D gene (5 bases). Per germline, CDR1 MGHRA and CDR2 YSYEKL. V lost 4 bases and J lost 3, with 17 bases in between. This CDR3 spans 16 amino acids. The CDR3 DNA follows: TGCGCCAGCAGCCCTTATAGAAGGGAGATGACAGATACGCAGTATTTT. It codes for CASSPYRREMTDTQYF.

The chain uses TRBV18 and TRBJ2-7, with a possible D match to TRBD1 (5 bases). The germline CDR1 and CDR2 sequences are KGHSH and LQKENI. V lost 5 bases and J lost 7, with 24 bases in between. The CDR3 length is 16 residues. The CDR3 DNA is TGTGCCAGCTCAGAGAAGCAGGGCGTCCTTACTATGGAGCAGTACTTC. Its protein product is CASSEKQGVLTMEQYF.

This chain uses TRBV28 with TRBJ1-1, with TRBD1 matching 9 bases. V was pared by 3 bases and J by 10 bases, with 6 bases of the junction left unmatched. The CDR3 loop spans 13 amino acids. Germline V lookup: CDR1 MDHEN, CDR2 SYDVKM. CDR3 nucleotide sequence: TGTGCCAGCAGTTTGGCACAGGGGGCGGGAGCTTTCTTT. This sequence encodes CASSLAQGAGAFF.

The chain combines TRBV6-5 with TRBJ2-2; perhaps TRBD1 as D (5 bases). The germline V and J ends were trimmed by 8 bases and 5 bases, with 15 bases remaining between them. Germline lookup yields CDR1 MNHEY and CDR2 SVGAGI. The length of the CDR3 is 14 residues. DNA for the CDR3: TGTGCCAGCGTCGGAGCAGGGCGAACCGGGGAGCTGTTTTTT. Protein sequence: CASVGAGRTGELFF.